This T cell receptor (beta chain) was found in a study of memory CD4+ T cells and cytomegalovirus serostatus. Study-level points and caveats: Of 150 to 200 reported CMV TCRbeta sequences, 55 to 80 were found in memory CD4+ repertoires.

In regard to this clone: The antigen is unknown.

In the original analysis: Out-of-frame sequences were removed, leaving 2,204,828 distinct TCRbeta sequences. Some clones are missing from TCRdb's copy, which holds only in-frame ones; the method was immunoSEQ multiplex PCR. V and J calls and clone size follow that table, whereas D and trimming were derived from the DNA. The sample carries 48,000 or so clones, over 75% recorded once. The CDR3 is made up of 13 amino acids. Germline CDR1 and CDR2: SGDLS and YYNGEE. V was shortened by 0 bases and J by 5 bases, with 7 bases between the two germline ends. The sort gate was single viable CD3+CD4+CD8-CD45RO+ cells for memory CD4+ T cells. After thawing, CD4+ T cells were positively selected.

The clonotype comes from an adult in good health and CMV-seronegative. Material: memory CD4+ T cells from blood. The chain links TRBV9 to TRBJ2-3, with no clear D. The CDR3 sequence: CASSVEGRDTQYF. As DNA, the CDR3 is TGTGCCAGCAGCGTAGAGGGTAGAGATACGCAGTATTTT.